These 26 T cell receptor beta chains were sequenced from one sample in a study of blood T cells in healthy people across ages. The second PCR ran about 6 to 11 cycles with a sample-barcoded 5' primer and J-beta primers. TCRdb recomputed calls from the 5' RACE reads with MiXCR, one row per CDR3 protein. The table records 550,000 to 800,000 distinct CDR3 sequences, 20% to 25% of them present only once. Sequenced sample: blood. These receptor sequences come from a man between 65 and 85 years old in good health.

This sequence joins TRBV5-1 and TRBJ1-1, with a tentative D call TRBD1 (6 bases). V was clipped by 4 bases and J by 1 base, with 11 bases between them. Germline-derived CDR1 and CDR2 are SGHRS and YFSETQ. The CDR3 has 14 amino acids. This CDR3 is CASSLGHPNTEAFF. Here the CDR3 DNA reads TGCGCCAGCAGCCTGGGACATCCGAACACTGAAGCTTTCTTT.

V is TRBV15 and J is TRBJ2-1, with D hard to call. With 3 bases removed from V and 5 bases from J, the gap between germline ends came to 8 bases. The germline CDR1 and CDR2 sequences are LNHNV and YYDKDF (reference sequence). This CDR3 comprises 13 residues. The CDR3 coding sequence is TGTGCCACCAGCAGTGGCGGAAACAATGAGCAGTTCTTC. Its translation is CATSSGGNNEQFF. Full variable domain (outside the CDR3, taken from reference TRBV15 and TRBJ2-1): DAMVIQNPRYQVTQFGKPVTLSCSQTLNHNVMYWYQQKSSQAPKLLFHYYDKDFNNEADTPDNFQSRRPNTSFCFLDIRSPGLGDTAMYLCATSSGGNNEQFFGPGTRLTVL.

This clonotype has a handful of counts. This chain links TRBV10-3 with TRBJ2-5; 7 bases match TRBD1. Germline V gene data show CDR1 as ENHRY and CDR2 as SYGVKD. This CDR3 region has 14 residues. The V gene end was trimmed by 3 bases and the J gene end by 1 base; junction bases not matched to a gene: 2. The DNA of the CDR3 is TGTGCCATCAGTGACAGGGGGTCCCAAGAGACCCAGTACTTC. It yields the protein CAISDRGSQETQYF.

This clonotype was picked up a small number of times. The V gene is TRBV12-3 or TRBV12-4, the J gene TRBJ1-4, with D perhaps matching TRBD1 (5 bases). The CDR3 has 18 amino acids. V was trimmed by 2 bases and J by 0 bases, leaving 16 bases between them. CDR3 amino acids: CASSLRAGYGATNEKLFF. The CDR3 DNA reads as TGTGCCAGCAGTTTAAGGGCAGGGTATGGGGCAACTAATGAAAAACTGTTTTTT.

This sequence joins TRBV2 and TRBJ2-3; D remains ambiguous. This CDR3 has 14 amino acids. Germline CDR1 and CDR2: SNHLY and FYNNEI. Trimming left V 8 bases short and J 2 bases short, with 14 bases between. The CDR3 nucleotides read TGTGCCAGCGGGCGCGGAACCTACACAGATACGCAGTATTTT. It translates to CASGRGTYTDTQYF.

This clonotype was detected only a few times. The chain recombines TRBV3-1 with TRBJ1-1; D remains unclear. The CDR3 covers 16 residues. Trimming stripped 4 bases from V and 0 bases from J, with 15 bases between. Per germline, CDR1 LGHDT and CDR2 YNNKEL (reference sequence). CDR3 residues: CASSPETGVMNTEAFF. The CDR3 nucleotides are TGTGCCAGCAGCCCCGAGACCGGGGTCATGAACACTGAAGCTTTCTTT.

CDR3 sequence reads: CSARDPRGYTEAFF. The CDR3 nucleotides are TGCAGTGCTAGAGATCCCAGGGGGTACACTGAAGCTTTCTTT. The rearrangement joins TRBV20-1 to TRBJ1-1; 7 nucleotides line up with TRBD1. The trim removed 0 bases at V and 3 bases at J, leaving 4 bases unmatched. Germline CDR1 and CDR2: DFQATT and SNEGSKA (reference sequence). The CDR3 sequence is 14 residues long.

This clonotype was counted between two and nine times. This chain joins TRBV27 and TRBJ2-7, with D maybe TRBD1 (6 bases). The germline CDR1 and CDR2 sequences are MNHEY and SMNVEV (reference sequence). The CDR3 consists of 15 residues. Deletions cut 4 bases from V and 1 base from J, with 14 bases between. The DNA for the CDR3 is TGTGCCAGCAGTTCCACCGGGACACTGTCCTACGAGCAGTACTTC. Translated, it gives CASSSTGTLSYEQYF.

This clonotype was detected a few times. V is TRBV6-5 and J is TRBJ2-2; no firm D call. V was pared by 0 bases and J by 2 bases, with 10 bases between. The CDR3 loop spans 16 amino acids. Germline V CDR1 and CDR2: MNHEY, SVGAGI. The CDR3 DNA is TGTGCCAGCAGTTACTCGATTTACTTAAACACCGGGGAGCTGTTTTTT. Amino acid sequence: CASSYSIYLNTGELFF.

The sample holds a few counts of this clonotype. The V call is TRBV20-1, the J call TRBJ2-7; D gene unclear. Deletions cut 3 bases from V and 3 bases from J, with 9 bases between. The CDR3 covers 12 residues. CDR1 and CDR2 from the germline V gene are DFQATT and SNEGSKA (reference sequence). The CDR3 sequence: CSASRNSYEQYF. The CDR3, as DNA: TGCAGTGCTAGTAGGAACAGCTACGAGCAGTACTTC.

The CDR3 DNA reads as TGTGCCGCCCTGGGCAGGTCTACAGATACGCAGTATTTT. This translates into CAALGRSTDTQYF. The chain uses TRBV28 and TRBJ2-3; unclear D gene. The germline V and J ends were trimmed by 11 bases and 3 bases, with 15 bases remaining between them. The CDR3 has 13 amino acids. Germline V lookup: CDR1 MDHEN, CDR2 SYDVKM.

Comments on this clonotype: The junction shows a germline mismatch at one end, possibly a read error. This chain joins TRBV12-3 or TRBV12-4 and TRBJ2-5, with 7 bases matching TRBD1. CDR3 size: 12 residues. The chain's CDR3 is CASSATGYEQCF. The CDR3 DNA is TGTGCCAGCAGTGCGACAGGGTACGAGCAGTGCTTC.

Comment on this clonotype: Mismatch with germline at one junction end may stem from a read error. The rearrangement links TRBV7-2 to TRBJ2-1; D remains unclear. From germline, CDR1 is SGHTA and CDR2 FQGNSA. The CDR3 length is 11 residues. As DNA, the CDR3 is TGTGCCAGCAGCGACCTCCGCGCCGAGTACTTC. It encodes CASSDLRAEYF.

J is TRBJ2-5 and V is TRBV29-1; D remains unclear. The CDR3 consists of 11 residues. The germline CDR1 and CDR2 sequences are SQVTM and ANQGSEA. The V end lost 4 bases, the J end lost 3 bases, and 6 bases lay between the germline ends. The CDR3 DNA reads TGCAGCGTTGCCAGCAAAGAGACCCAGTACTTC. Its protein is CSVASKETQYF.

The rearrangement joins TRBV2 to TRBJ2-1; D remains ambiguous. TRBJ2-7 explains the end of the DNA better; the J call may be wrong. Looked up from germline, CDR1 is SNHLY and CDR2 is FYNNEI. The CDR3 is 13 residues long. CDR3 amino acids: CASSGQVSYEQYF. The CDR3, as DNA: TGTGCCAGCAGTGGCCAGGTATCCTACGAGCAGTACTTC.

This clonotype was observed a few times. CDR3 coding DNA: TGCAGTGCTAGAGGGGGGACTAGCGGTAGCTCCTACGAGCAGTACTTC. Translation: CSARGGTSGSSYEQYF. The gene calls are TRBV20-1 and TRBJ2-7, with 11 bases identical to TRBD2. Germline V CDR1 and CDR2: DFQATT, SNEGSKA (reference sequence). The J segment lost 0 bases and the V segment lost 1 base, leaving 5 bases of the junction unmatched. The length of the CDR3 is 16 residues.

CDR3 sequence reads: CASSLSGANYEQYF. CDR3 bases: TGTGCCAGCAGTTTGTCGGGGGCCAACTACGAGCAGTACTTC. The gene calls are TRBV12-3 or TRBV12-4 and TRBJ2-7; TRBD1 or TRBD2 may be the D gene (6 bases each). The V gene lost 3 bases and the J gene lost 3 bases, with 12 bases spanning the gap. CDR3 size: 14 residues.

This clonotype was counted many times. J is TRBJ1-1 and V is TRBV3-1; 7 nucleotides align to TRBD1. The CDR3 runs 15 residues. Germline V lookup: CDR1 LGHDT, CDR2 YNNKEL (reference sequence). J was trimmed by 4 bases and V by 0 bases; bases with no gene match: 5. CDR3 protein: CASSQDPRGSTEAFF. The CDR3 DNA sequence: TGTGCCAGCAGCCAAGATCCCAGGGGGTCCACTGAAGCTTTCTTT. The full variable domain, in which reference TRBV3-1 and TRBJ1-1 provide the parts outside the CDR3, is DTAVSQTPKYLVTQMGNDKSIKCEQNLGHDTMYWYKQDSKKFLKIMFSYNNKELIINETVPNRFSPKSPDKAHLNLHINSLELGDSAVYFCASSQDPRGSTEAFFGQGTRLTVV.

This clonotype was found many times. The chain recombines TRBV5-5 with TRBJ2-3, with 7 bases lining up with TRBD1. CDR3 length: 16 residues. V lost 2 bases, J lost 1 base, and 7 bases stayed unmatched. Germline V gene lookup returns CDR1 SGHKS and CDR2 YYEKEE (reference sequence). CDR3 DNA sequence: TGTGCCAGCAGCTTCTACAGGGGATGGGGCACAGATACGCAGTATTTT. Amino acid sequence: CASSFYRGWGTDTQYF.

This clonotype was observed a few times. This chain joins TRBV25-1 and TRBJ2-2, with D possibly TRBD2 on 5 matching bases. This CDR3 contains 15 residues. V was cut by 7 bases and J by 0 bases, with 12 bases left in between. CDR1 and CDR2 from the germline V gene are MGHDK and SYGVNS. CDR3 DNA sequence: TGTGCCAGCATGGCTAGCCCAGCGAACACCGGGGAGCTGTTTTTT. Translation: CASMASPANTGELFF.

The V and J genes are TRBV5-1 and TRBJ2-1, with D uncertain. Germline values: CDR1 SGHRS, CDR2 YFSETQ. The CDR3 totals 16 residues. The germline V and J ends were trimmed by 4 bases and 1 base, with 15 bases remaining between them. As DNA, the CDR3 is TGCGCCAGCAGCGTGGGATGGCTAGAGTCCTACAATGAGCAGTTCTTC. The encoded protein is CASSVGWLESYNEQFF.

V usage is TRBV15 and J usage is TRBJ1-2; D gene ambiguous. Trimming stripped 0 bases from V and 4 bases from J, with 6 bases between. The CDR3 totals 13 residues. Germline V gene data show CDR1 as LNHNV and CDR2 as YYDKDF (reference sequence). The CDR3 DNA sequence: TGTGCCACCAGCAGAGATCAGAGCTATGGCTACACCTTC. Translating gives CATSRDQSYGYTF.

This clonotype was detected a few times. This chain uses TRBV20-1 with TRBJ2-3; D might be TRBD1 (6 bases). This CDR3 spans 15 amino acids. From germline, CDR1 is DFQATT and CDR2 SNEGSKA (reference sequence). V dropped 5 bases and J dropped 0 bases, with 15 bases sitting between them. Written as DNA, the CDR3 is TGCAGTGCTGGAACGGCTGACAGGAGCACAGATACGCAGTATTTT. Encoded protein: CSAGTADRSTDTQYF.

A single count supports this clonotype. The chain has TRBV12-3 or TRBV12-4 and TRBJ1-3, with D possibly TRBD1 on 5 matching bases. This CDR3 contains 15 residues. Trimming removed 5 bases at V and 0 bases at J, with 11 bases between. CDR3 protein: CASSPWGFSGNTIYF. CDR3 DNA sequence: TGTGCCAGCAGTCCTTGGGGGTTCTCTGGAAACACCATATATTTT.

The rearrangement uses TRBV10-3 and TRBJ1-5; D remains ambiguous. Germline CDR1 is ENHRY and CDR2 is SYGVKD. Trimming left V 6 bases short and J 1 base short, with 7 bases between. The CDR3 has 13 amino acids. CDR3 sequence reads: CAIRVDSNQPQHF. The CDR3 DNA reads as TGTGCCATCAGAGTTGACAGCAATCAGCCCCAGCATTTT.

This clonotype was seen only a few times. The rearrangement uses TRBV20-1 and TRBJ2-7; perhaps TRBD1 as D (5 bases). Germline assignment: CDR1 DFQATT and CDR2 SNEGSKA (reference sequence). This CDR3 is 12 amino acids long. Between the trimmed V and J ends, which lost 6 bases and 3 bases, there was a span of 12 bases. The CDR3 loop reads CSASPQGYEQYF. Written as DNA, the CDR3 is TGCAGTGCCTCACCCCAGGGCTACGAGCAGTACTTC.